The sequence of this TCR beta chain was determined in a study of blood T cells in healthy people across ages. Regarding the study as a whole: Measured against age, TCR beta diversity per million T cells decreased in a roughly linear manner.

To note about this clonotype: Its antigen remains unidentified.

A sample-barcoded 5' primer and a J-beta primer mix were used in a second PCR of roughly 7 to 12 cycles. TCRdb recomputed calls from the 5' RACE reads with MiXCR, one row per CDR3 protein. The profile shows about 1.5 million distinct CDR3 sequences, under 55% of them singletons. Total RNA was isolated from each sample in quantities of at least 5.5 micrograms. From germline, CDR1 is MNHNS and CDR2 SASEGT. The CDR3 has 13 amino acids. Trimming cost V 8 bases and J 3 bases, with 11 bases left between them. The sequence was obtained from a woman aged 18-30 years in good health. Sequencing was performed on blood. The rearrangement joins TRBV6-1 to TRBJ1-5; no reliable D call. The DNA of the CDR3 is TGTGCCAGCCAGCCTATCATCAATCAGCCCCAGCATTTT. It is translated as CASQPIINQPQHF.